This T cell receptor beta chain was sequenced during a study of CD8 T cells in Susac syndrome (dated by TCRdb to between 2017 and 2020). Study-wide context: Repertoire sequencing was used to test whether CD8+ T cell activation and differentiation in Susac syndrome was antigen driven. CD8+ T cell repertoire clonality was compared between some 12 healthy donors, approximately 14 Susac syndrome patients and 15 multiple sclerosis patients.

V loses 1 base, J loses 6 bases, and the germline ends lie 18 bases apart. The CDR3 holds 17 amino acids from the cysteine to the phenylalanine. The read is trimmed to its CDR3 DNA, 51 bases read in frame from base 1. CDR1 and CDR2, looked up from the germline V gene (reference sequence), are PRHDT and FYEKMQ. The paper's findings and limits, for the study overall: The TCR sequencing and HLA analysis was acknowledged to have included a relatively small number of individuals.

Peripheral blood CD8+ and CD4+ T cells from healthy donors, Susac syndrome patients and multiple sclerosis patients were profiled by high-throughput TCR beta sequencing. The healthy donors served as controls matched for age and sex. CD8+ TEMRA cells were enriched by FACS, while bulk CD8+ and CD4+ T cells were purified by magnetic negative isolation. Blood was collected in EDTA tubes and processed within 24 hours, with PBMCs isolated through density gradient centrifugation. PBMCs destined for TCR sequencing were cryopreserved in liquid nitrogen and later thawed in a 37 °C water bath. Purity of sorted or isolated CD4+, CD8+ and CD8+ TEMRA cells was at least 90%. RNA was extracted using the RNeasy kit, and roughly 0.45 to 1 microgram was reverse transcribed with random hexamers. TCR beta CDR3 regions were amplified with the immunoSEQ multiplex PCR assay covering 54 Vbeta and 13 Jbeta segments. To correct PCR amplification bias, a synthetic template baseline was used for both primer optimization and computational correction. The published analysis was carried out like this. Only productive sequences were kept, with reads annotated to V, D and J genes according to IMGT and analyzed in immunoSEQ Analyzer. Clonality was calculated as one minus the Shannon entropy normalized by log2 of the number of productive unique sequences. For each patient and control, public and private clones were evaluated among the 100 most prevalent clones. Susac-specific clones were defined as absent from healthy and MS cohorts, over a thousand published viral clones and other ImmuneACCESS disease sequences. TCRdb took the public reads, trimmed them with fastp at Q25, ran MiXCR for clone calling and kept in-frame beta chains. All rows with the same CDR3 protein become a single entry with the most common DNA and genes. TCRdb assigned the V and J calls; the authors' analysis was not used. The sample profile shows about 120,000 distinct CDR3 sequences; roughly 90% of them were found once. The ten largest clones capture roughly 0.11% of the sample.

Worth noting for this clonotype: It lacks a known antigen. Base qualities were left out, and no much larger clone turns up one base away.

The TCR sequence derives from a human donor in good health. The rearranged chain carries TRBV13 and TRBJ2-2; TRBD1 is a possible D gene, resting on 6 matching bases. Sequences were obtained from CD8+ T cells from PBMCs. The CDR3 amino acid sequence is: CASSLALSRDIAGELFF. In nucleotides, the sequence is TGTGCCAGCAGCTTAGCCCTAAGCAGGGACATCGCCGGGGAGCTGTTTTTT.